The next 18 T cell receptor beta chains were all read from a single sample in a study of blood T cell repertoires in COVID-19. Sequenced by immunoSEQ multiplex PCR; TCRdb stores in-frame clones only, minus some. The table has 200,000 to 300,000 clones, approximately 85% seen once. The sample comprised peripheral blood. These receptors were collected from a human donor in a cohort sampled during active COVID-19.

V usage is TRBV6-2 or TRBV6-3 and J usage is TRBJ2-1, with 9 bases identical to TRBD2. The CDR3 is 20 amino acids. Germline V gene sequence: CDR1 MNHEY, CDR2 SVGEGT. With 0 bases clipped from V and 5 bases from J, the junction kept 17 bases outside the gene matches. The chain's CDR3 is CASSYSTASGTFRVDNEQFF. As DNA, the CDR3 is TGTGCCAGCAGTTACTCGACGGCTAGCGGGACTTTCCGAGTCGACAATGAGCAGTTCTTC.

The chain uses TRBV6-5 and TRBJ2-5, with D possibly TRBD1 on 6 matching bases. With 6 bases removed from V and 1 base from J, the gap between germline ends came to 12 bases. From germline, CDR1 is MNHEY and CDR2 SVGAGI. The CDR3 totals 14 residues. The chain's CDR3 is CASSLGQLQETQYF. DNA for the CDR3: TGTGCCAGCAGCCTCGGACAGCTCCAAGAGACCCAGTACTTC.

This chain links TRBV19 with TRBJ1-5, with D possibly TRBD1 on 5 matching bases. The germline V and J ends were trimmed by 6 bases and 4 bases, with 19 bases remaining between them. The CDR3 consists of 16 residues. Germline CDR1 reads LNHDA; CDR2 reads SQIVND (reference sequence). As DNA, the CDR3 is TGTGCCAGTAGACCCCTGGGGGGGGTCGGGAATCAGCCCCAGCATTTT. Translating it yields CASRPLGGVGNQPQHF.

The chain has TRBV24-1 and TRBJ1-5; 7 nucleotides agree with TRBD1. The CDR3 has 15 residues. Germline CDR1 KGHDR, CDR2 SFDVKD. V shed 8 bases and J 4 bases; nucleotides not matched to a gene: 10. CDR3 residues: CATTFRDSENQPQHF. CDR3 in DNA: TGTGCCACCACCTTTCGGGACAGCGAGAATCAGCCCCAGCATTTT.

The chain recombines TRBV6-2 or TRBV6-3 with TRBJ1-2; D ambiguous. CDR1 and CDR2 (germline): MNHEY, SVGEGT. The CDR3 is 14 residues long. V was pared by 5 bases and J by 0 bases, with 10 bases between. In DNA, the CDR3 is TGTGCCAGCAGTCACGGTAGAGCTAACTATGGCTACACCTTC. The encoded protein is CASSHGRANYGYTF.

The V and J genes are TRBV19 and TRBJ2-3; D might be TRBD2 (7 bases). The CDR3 contains 15 residues. CDR1 LNHDA and CDR2 SQIVND come from the germline V gene (reference sequence). V was shortened by 6 bases and J by 2 bases, with 15 bases between the two germline ends. CDR3 coding DNA: TGTGCCAGTAGGTTGGCGGGGGCCTCCACAGATACGCAGTATTTT. Its protein product is CASRLAGASTDTQYF.

This clone was found once. J is TRBJ1-3 and V is TRBV23-1; D might be TRBD1 (6 bases). TRBV23-1 is an ORF, with its function uncertain. The CDR3 extends over 16 amino acids. V lost 3 bases to trimming and J lost 1 base, with 13 bases between them. The CDR3 reads CASSHKNTGSGNTIYF. The DNA of the CDR3 is TGCGCCAGCAGTCACAAAAACACAGGGTCTGGAAACACCATATATTTT.

The chain joins TRBV27 to TRBJ1-3; D might be TRBD1 (6 bases). CDR1 is MNHEY, CDR2 SMNVEV, per germline (reference sequence). V lost 5 bases and J 1 base, leaving 9 bases between the germline ends. CDR3 length equals 14 residues. The CDR3 here is CASSRGGSGNTIYF. CDR3 coding DNA: TGTGCCAGCAGTAGAGGGGGATCTGGAAACACCATATATTTT.

The chain joins TRBV4-1 to TRBJ2-3, with no clear D. CDR3 size: 11 residues. V dropped 5 bases and J dropped 2 bases, with 2 bases sitting between them. CDR1 and CDR2 from the germline V gene are MGHRA and YSYEKL. The CDR3 sequence is CASSYTDTQYF. The CDR3, as DNA: TGCGCCAGCAGCTACACAGATACGCAGTATTTT.

This sequence joins TRBV6-5 and TRBJ2-3; D might be TRBD2 (6 bases). Trimming stripped 0 bases from V and 1 base from J, with 11 bases between. This CDR3 spans 16 amino acids. Germline loops: CDR1 MNHEY, CDR2 SVGAGI. The DNA of the CDR3 is TGTGCCAGCAGTTACTCGACCCCTAGCGGCACAGATACGCAGTATTTT. Its translation is CASSYSTPSGTDTQYF.

This clone was detected only once. The rearrangement joins TRBV5-4 to TRBJ2-1; maybe TRBD2 (6 bases). V dropped 0 bases and J dropped 7 bases, with 8 bases sitting between them. Germline CDR1 and CDR2: SGHNT and YYREEE (reference sequence). The CDR3 extends over 13 amino acids. CDR3 loop: CASSLAGGNEQFF. In DNA form, the CDR3 reads TGTGCCAGCAGCTTGGCCGGAGGGAATGAGCAGTTCTTC.

The genes are TRBV27 and TRBJ2-7, with 8 bases identical to TRBD2. Trimming cost V 6 bases and J 3 bases; bases outside gene matches: 7. The germline gives CDR1 MNHEY, CDR2 SMNVEV (reference sequence). The CDR3 totals 14 residues. CDR3 sequence reads: CASRHTGTSYEQYF. DNA for the CDR3: TGTGCCAGCAGACATACCGGGACTAGCTACGAGCAGTACTTC.

The V call is TRBV19, the J call TRBJ2-1, with 10 bases identical to TRBD2. Looked up from germline, CDR1 is LNHDA and CDR2 is SQIVND (reference sequence). J was trimmed by 12 bases and V by 7 bases; bases with no gene match: 9. The CDR3 has 13 residues. The CDR3 spells CASTFLAGGGQFF. CDR3 in DNA: TGTGCCAGTACCTTCTTAGCGGGAGGCGGGCAGTTCTTC.

V usage is TRBV12-3 or TRBV12-4 and J usage is TRBJ1-5, with D perhaps matching TRBD1 (6 bases). CDR3 length: 13 amino acids. Trimming removed 3 bases from V and 12 bases from J, with 15 bases in between. The CDR3 reads CASSFSGVRNQHF. The CDR3 region has the DNA TGTGCCAGCAGTTTTTCAGGGGTCCGGAACCAGCATTTT.

The V call is TRBV15, the J call TRBJ2-7; D not certain. Germline CDR1 and CDR2: LNHNV and YYDKDF (reference sequence). Deletions cut 4 bases from V and 4 bases from J, with 14 bases between. This CDR3 region has 14 residues. The CDR3 nucleotides read TGTGCCACCAGCAAGGATCTGATGAGGTACGAGCAGTACTTC. Its translation is CATSKDLMRYEQYF.

Only one count was recorded for this clone. V usage is TRBV28 and J usage is TRBJ1-4; D gene ambiguous. The CDR3 is made up of 15 amino acids. V lost 3 bases, J lost 8 bases, and 16 bases lay in between. CDR1 and CDR2 from the germline V gene are MDHEN and SYDVKM. CDR3 region: CASSLPTAAAEKLFF. The CDR3 DNA reads TGTGCCAGCAGTTTGCCCACGGCGGCCGCGGAAAAACTGTTTTTT. Full variable domain (remainder filled in from reference TRBV28 and TRBJ1-4): DVKVTQSSRYLVKRTGEKVFLECVQDMDHENMFWYRQDPGLGLRLIYFSYDVKMKEKGDIPEGYSVSREKKERFSLILESASTNQTSMYLCASSLPTAAAEKLFFGSGTQLSVL.

This sequence joins TRBV20-1 and TRBJ1-1; a possible D gene is TRBD1 (6 bases). Trimming left V 3 bases short and J 6 bases short, with 14 bases between. The germline gives CDR1 DFQATT, CDR2 SNEGSKA (reference sequence). The CDR3 length is 13 residues. The CDR3 DNA reads as TGCAGTGCTAGTTACGGGAAGGGGGCTGAAGCTTTCTTT. This gives the protein CSASYGKGAEAFF.

The chain combines TRBV19 with TRBJ2-7; no definite D call. CDR3 length: 13 residues. Germline V gene lookup returns CDR1 LNHDA and CDR2 SQIVND (reference sequence). Trimming cost V 6 bases and J 2 bases, with 11 bases left between them. The CDR3 sequence is CASRRKGAYEQYF. The DNA of the CDR3 is TGTGCCAGTAGGAGGAAAGGAGCCTACGAGCAGTACTTC. The full variable domain, with the rest looked up from reference TRBV19 and TRBJ2-7, is DGGITQSPKYLFRKEGQNVTLSCEQNLNHDAMYWYRQDPGQGLRLIYYSQIVNDFQKGDIAEGYSVSREKKESFPLTVTSAQKNPTAFYLCASRRKGAYEQYFGPGTRLTVT.